This T cell receptor (beta chain) was sequenced during a study of blood T cell repertoires in COVID-19. Study-level background: COVID-19 samples from acute and convalescent phases originated in the United States, Italy and Spain. T cells, B-cell-depleted T cells, or PBMCs supplied cDNA or gDNA.

As originally analysed: Nucleated cell counts were estimated from reference gene primer amplification. The data were produced by immunoSEQ multiplex PCR, yet TCRdb's version contains in-frame clones alone and is incomplete. Clone size and V and J calls were adopted from that table, with D and trimming inferred from the DNA. Among some 250,000 clones, roughly 80% were seen once, and the ten largest hold less than 4%. This clone has ten or more counts. This sample includes further DNA sequences coding for the same CDR3. This receptor was identified in a woman aged 18-29 years with acute or convalescent COVID-19. The sequencing sample was made of peripheral blood.

In DNA form, the CDR3 reads TGTGCCAGCAGCCCTGGACTAGCGGGAGCCTACGAGCAGTACTTC. It specifies CASSPGLAGAYEQYF. The chain carries TRBV6-2 or TRBV6-3 and TRBJ2-7; 13 bases agree with TRBD2. Germline V gene lookup returns CDR1 MNHEY and CDR2 SVGEGT. The CDR3 is made up of 15 amino acids. Germline trimming cut 6 bases from V and 2 bases from J; bases unmatched to any gene: 4.